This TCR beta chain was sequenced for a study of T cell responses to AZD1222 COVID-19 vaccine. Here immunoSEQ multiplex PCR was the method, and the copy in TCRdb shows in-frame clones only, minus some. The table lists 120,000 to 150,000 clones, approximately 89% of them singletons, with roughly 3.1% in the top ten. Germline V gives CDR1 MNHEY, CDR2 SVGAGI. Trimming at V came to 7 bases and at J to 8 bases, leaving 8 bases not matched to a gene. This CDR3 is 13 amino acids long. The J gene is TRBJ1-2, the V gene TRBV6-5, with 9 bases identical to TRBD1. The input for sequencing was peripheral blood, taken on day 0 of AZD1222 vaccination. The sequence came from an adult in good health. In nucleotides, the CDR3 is TGTGCCAGCAATTCGGGACAGGGTAAAGGCTACACCTTC. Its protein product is CASNSGQGKGYTF.